The 4 T cell receptor beta chains reported below all come from one sample, sequenced in a study of T cells in Graves' hyperthyroidism and ophthalmopathy. The source material, RNA transcripts, was used to amplify TCR beta CDR3 regions. The HTBI primer set drove a first-round RT-PCR of the TCR CDR3. TCRdb re-called the multiplex PCR reads through MiXCR, storing one row per CDR3 protein. Of about 560,000 distinct CDR3 sequences listed, around 15% are singletons. Specimen: blood. The receptors stem from a woman between 18 and 29 years old with Graves' hyperthyroidism.

Worth noting for this clonotype: A much larger clone differs by one base, so this may be a read error. The chain uses TRBV12-5 and TRBJ2-2; TRBD2 matches 11 bases. The CDR3 contains 18 residues. V shed 5 bases and J 9 bases; nucleotides not matched to a gene: 17. CDR1 and CDR2 (germline): LGHNT, FRNRAP. The CDR3 region has the DNA TGTGCTAGTGGTAATCTACTAGCGGGAGTTGCGAACGCCAGGGAGCTGTTTTTT. Translating gives CASGNLLAGVANARELFF.

A few counts support this clonotype. The V and J genes are TRBV9 and TRBJ1-1, with 7 bases aligning to TRBD1. Germline loops: CDR1 SGDLS, CDR2 YYNGEE. J lost 5 bases, V lost 4 bases, and 8 bases had no gene match. The CDR3 is made up of 14 amino acids. DNA of the CDR3: TGTGCCAGCAGCCAGGGGGGGGGCCGGACTGAAGCTTTCTTT. Translation gives CASSQGGGRTEAFF.

Many counts were recorded for this clonotype. The chain employs TRBV10-3 and TRBJ1-4, with D possibly matching TRBD1 (5 bases). The CDR3 is 13 residues long. Looked up from germline, CDR1 is ENHRY and CDR2 is SYGVKD. The V gene lost 10 bases and the J gene lost 1 base, with 10 bases spanning the gap. The CDR3 DNA sequence: TGTGCCACTTGGAGGGGAACTAATGAAAAACTGTTTTTT. This sequence encodes CATWRGTNEKLFF.

This chain joins TRBV11-2 and TRBJ2-1, with a weak D call TRBD2 (6 bases). CDR1 SGHAT and CDR2 FQNNGV come from the germline V gene. Trimming pared 4 bases from V and 14 bases from J, leaving 12 bases between. The CDR3 is made up of 11 amino acids. The CDR3 protein is CASSSGGWEFF. CDR3 sequence (DNA): TGTGCCAGCAGCTCCGGAGGGTGGGAGTTCTTC.